This T cell receptor beta chain originates from a study of spatial heterogeneity in lung cancer. General study findings and limits: Tumor mutation counts were tracked by expanded intratumoral alpha and beta TCR counts.

TCRdb analysed the 5' RACE reads with MiXCR anew, one entry per CDR3 protein. The repertoire holds some 9,500 distinct CDR3 sequences, with 13% to 15% as singletons. Time point indicated: sample taken at primary tumor resection. This clonotype was picked up many times. What it binds is not known. Little can be read into the size of this beta chain, an off-target read in a library designed for alpha chains. CDR3 length: 14 amino acids. V lost 3 bases and J lost 4, with 11 bases in between. The germline V gene encodes CDR1 MNHEY and CDR2 SMNVEV (reference sequence). The sample in question was lung tumor tissue, obtained at surgery. The genes are TRBV27 and TRBJ2-3; D tentatively fits TRBD1 or TRBD2 (5 bases each). The sequence derives from a male donor with early-stage non-small cell lung cancer. The CDR3 reads CASSFPGAADTQYF. The CDR3, as DNA: TGTGCCAGCAGTTTCCCCGGGGCCGCAGATACGCAGTATTTT.